This T cell receptor beta chain emerged from a study of OX40 agonist ivuxolimab in advanced cancers. The wider study: Partial responses were observed in three patients, of whom one had hepatocellular carcinoma and two had cutaneous melanoma.

Exclusion of a patient followed from autoimmune disease history or systemic immunosuppression. A word on this clone: As yet, its antigen is unknown.

The CDR3 is 12 residues long. The germline V gene has CDR1 MNHEY and CDR2 SMNVEV (reference sequence). After removal of 10 bases from V and 11 bases from J, the junction contained 14 bases not matched to a gene. Study conclusions and caveats: Not determined was the antigen specificity of the expanded peripheral T cells. On average, CD8+ T cells had more expanded clones than CD4+.

TCRdb keeps only in-frame clones here, not all; method: immunoSEQ multiplex PCR. The table has 35,000 or so clones, under 85% seen once. Sequencing was performed on CD4+ or CD8+ T cells sorted from blood, taken in a trial of the OX40 agonist ivuxolimab. V usage is TRBV27 and J usage is TRBJ2-7, with TRBD1 identical over 7 bases. The TCR was taken from an adult with an advanced solid tumor such as melanoma, head and neck, liver or kidney cancer. DNA of the CDR3: TGTGCCACCAGCAGGGGGACCTCCATTGAGTACTTC. Residues: CATSRGTSIEYF.